This entry lists 5 T cell receptor beta chains sequenced from one sample in a study of T cell changes during pregnancy in multiple sclerosis. Here immunoSEQ multiplex PCR was the method, and the copy in TCRdb shows in-frame clones only, minus some. Of around 45,000 clones listed, about 91% are singletons. Sample: CD4+ T cells from peripheral blood mononuclear cells, taken before pregnancy. These receptors came from a female donor with multiple sclerosis, enrolled in a pregnancy study.

The chain carries TRBV30 and TRBJ1-3, with D unclear. The germline V gene encodes CDR1 GTSNPN and CDR2 SVGIG (reference sequence). This CDR3 has 15 amino acids. Trimming pared 5 bases from V and 0 bases from J, leaving 14 bases between. The chain's CDR3 is CAWWPGGLSGNTIYF. CDR3 coding DNA: TGTGCCTGGTGGCCCGGTGGGCTCTCTGGAAACACCATATATTTT.

V and J are TRBV10-3 and TRBJ1-2, with TRBD1 identical over 8 bases. The CDR3 loop spans 14 amino acids. The ends lost 7 bases at V and 3 bases at J; junction bases unmatched: 7. CDR1 and CDR2 from the germline V gene are ENHRY and SYGVKD. Here the CDR3 DNA reads TGTGCCATCACCGGACAGGGTGGCGACTATGGCTACACCTTC. This codes for CAITGQGGDYGYTF.

This chain uses TRBV5-1 with TRBJ2-7, with 9 bases lining up with TRBD2. Germline CDR1 and CDR2: SGHRS and YFSETQ. The CDR3 consists of 16 residues. Germline trimming cut 7 bases from V and 0 bases from J; bases unmatched to any gene: 11. In DNA form, the CDR3 reads TGCGCCAGCGGAAGTAGGCCTAGCGGGACCTCCTACGAGCAGTACTTC. Protein product: CASGSRPSGTSYEQYF.

The CDR3 sequence: CASSPRTGLNEKLFF. Written as DNA, the CDR3 is TGTGCCAGCAGCCCCAGGACAGGCCTTAATGAAAAACTGTTTTTT. The rearrangement joins TRBV7-2 to TRBJ1-4; 7 bases agree with TRBD1. Per the germline V gene, CDR1 is SGHTA and CDR2 is FQGNSA. The ends lost 5 bases at V and 4 bases at J; junction bases unmatched: 7. CDR3 length: 15 residues.

This chain uses TRBV19 with TRBJ1-1; TRBD1 might be the D (5 bases). The germline CDR1 and CDR2 sequences are LNHDA and SQIVND (reference sequence). The V end lost 6 bases, the J end lost 9 bases, and 17 bases lay between the germline ends. The CDR3 length is 13 residues. The CDR3 protein is CASSTEEGLKAFF. The CDR3 coding sequence is TGTGCCAGTAGCACCGAAGAGGGACTGAAAGCTTTCTTT.